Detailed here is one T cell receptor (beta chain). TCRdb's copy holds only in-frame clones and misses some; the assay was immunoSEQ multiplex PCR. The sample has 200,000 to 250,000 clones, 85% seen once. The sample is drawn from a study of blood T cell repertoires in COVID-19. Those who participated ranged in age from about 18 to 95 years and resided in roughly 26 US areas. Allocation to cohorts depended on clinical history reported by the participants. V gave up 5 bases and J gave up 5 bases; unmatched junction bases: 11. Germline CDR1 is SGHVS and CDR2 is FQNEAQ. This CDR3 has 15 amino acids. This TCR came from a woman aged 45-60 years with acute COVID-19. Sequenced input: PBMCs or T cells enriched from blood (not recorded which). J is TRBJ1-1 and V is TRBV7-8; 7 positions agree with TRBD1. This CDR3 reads CASSTGQDSGTEAFF. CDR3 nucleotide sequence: TGTGCCAGCAGCACAGGACAGGACTCGGGGACTGAAGCTTTCTTT.